This T cell receptor beta chain was sequenced for a study of blood T cell repertoires in COVID-19. Under the authors' procedure: Reference gene primer amplification gave nucleated cell count estimates. Clones were sequenced by immunoSEQ multiplex PCR, and TCRdb holds only the in-frame ones, with some missing. Clonal size and the V and J genes are those of that table, whereas D and trimming came from the DNA. Of 70,000 to 85,000 clones in the sample, 86% were seen once. This CDR3 contains 15 residues. V was shortened by 5 bases and J by 4 bases, with 17 bases between the two germline ends. Germline V CDR1 and CDR2: SEHNR, FQNEAQ (reference sequence). The count of this clone is one.

The receptor was isolated from a woman in her fifties or sixties with acute or convalescent COVID-19. The chain joins TRBV7-9 to TRBJ1-1; D is uncertain. Sequenced sample: peripheral blood. Here the CDR3 reads CASSQDGGRGTEAFF. The CDR3, as DNA: TGTGCCAGCAGCCAGGACGGTGGCCGGGGCACTGAAGCTTTCTTT.